What follows describes a single TCR beta chain. The antigen is not known. The data derive from a study of beta chain features in type 1 diabetes. Study results and caveats: VDJ junctions from patients with type 1 diabetes contained fewer insertions and more deletions. A potential PCR bias toward shorter templates would be equal in patient and control samples. Among patients, naive, central memory and Treg TCRB repertoires appeared more similar than among healthy donors.

As every portion of the isolated RNA was reverse transcribed, the sequencing read expressed TCRB transcripts. Sequencing used immunoSEQ multiplex PCR; TCRdb keeps in-frame clones, though not all of them. The sample comprises about 300,000 clones, about 8.5% of which are singletons, and approximately 1% rests with the top ten. This CDR3 is 16 amino acids long. V was clipped by 0 bases and J by 1 base, with 12 bases between them. CDR1 and CDR2 from the germline V gene are MNHEY and SVGAGI. The gene calls are TRBV6-5 and TRBJ2-5; D is perhaps TRBD1 (5 bases). This clonotype was obtained from a woman younger than 35 in good health. Input material: central memory CD4+ T cells from blood. CDR3 DNA sequence: TGTGCCAGCAGTTACTCGCCTGGGGCGTTCCAAGAGACCCAGTACTTC. The encoded protein is CASSYSPGAFQETQYF.